Sequencing of this TCR beta chain was carried out in a study of T cells after yellow fever vaccination. V was trimmed by 2 bases and J by 6 bases, leaving 14 bases between them. CDR1 is MNHNS and CDR2 is SASEGT in the germline V gene. The CDR3 totals 15 residues. This clonotype has just a few counts. Its target is not known. General study findings and limits: The secondary response was weaker, and its peak arrived faster, on day 5 versus 15.

Generation of TCR cDNA used 5'RACE template switching (which added a universal primer site and UMIs). One entry per CDR3 protein, called by TCRdb with MiXCR from the 5' RACE reads. Of 400,000 or so distinct CDR3 sequences listed, roughly 11% were seen once; the top ten hold roughly a sixth. The chain links TRBV6-1 to TRBJ2-4; D might be TRBD1 (6 bases). Source: PBMCs, taken on the day of the first yellow fever vaccination. The receptor was derived from a man between 18 and 35 years old who received the YFV17D yellow fever vaccine. The CDR3, as DNA: TGTGCCAGCAGTGAAATGTCACAGGGAGCAAACATTCAGTACTTC. Its translation is CASSEMSQGANIQYF.